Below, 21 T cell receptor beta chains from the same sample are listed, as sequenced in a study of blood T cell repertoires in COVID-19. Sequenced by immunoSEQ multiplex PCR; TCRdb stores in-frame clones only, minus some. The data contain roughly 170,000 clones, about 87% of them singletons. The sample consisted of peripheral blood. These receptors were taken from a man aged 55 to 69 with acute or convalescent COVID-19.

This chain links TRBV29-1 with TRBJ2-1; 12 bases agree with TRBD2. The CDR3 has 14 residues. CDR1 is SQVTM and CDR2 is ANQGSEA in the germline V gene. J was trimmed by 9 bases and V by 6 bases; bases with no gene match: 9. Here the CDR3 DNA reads TGCAGCGTCCCTAGCGGGAGGGCCGTAGGTGAGCAGTTCTTC. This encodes CSVPSGRAVGEQFF.

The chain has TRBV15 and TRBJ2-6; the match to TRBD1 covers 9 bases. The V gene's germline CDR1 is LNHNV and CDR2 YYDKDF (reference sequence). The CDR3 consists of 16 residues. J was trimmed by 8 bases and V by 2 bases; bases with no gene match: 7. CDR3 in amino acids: CATSRLQGARSNVLTF. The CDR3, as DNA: TGTGCCACCAGCAGATTACAGGGGGCCAGGTCCAACGTCCTGACTTTC.

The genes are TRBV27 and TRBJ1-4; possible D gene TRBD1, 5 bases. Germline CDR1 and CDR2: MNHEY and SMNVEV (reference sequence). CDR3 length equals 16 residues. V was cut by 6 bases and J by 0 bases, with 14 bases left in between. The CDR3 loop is CASRQVPTATNEKLFF. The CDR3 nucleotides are TGTGCCAGCAGACAGGTCCCCACCGCAACTAATGAAAAACTGTTTTTT. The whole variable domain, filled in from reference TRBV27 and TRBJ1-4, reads EAQVTQNPRYLITVTGKKLTVTCSQNMNHEYMSWYRQDPGLGLRQIYYSMNVEVTDKGDVPEGYKVSRKEKRNFPLILESPSPNQTSLYFCASRQVPTATNEKLFFGSGTQLSVL.

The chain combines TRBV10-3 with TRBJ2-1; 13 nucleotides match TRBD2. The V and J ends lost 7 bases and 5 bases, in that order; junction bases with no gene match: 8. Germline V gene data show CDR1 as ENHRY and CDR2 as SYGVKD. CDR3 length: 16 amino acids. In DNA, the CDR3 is TGTGCCATCACTCCAGGACTAGCGGGAGCCAACAATGAGCAGTTCTTC. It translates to CAITPGLAGANNEQFF.

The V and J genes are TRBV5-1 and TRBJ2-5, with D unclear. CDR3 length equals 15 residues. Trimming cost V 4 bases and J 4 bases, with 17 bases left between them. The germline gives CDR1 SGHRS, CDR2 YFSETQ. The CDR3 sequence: CASSPGGSPGETQYF. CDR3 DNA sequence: TGCGCCAGCAGCCCGGGTGGCTCGCCGGGAGAGACCCAGTACTTC.

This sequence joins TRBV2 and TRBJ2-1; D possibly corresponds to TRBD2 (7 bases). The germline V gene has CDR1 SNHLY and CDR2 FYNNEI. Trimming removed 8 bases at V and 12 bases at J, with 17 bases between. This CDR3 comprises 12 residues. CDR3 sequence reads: CASSPTRGGQFF. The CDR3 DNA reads TGTGCCAGCTCCCCGACGAGGGGGGGGCAGTTCTTC.

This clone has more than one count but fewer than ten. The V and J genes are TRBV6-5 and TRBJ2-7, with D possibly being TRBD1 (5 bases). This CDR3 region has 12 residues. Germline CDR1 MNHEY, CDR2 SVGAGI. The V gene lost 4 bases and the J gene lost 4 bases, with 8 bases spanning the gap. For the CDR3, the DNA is TGTGCCAGCAGTTTCCAGGGTTACGAGCAGTACTTC. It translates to CASSFQGYEQYF.

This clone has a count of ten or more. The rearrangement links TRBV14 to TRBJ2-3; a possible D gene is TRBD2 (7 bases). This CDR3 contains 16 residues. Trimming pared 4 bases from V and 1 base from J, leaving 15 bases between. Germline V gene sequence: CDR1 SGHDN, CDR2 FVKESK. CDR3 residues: CASSLRGGARTDTQYF. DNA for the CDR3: TGTGCCAGCAGCCTTAGGGGGGGGGCCCGCACAGATACGCAGTATTTT.

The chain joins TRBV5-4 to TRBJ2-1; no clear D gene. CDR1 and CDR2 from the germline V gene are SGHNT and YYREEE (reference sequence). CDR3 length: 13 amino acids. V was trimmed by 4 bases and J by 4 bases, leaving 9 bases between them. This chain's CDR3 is CASSGLQYNEQFF. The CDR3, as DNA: TGTGCCAGCAGCGGGTTACAGTACAATGAGCAGTTCTTC.

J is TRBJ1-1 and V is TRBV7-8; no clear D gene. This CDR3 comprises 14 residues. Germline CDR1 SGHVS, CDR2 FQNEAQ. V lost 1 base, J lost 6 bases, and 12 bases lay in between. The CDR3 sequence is CASSLERGHAEAFF. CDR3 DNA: TGTGCCAGCAGCTTAGAACGGGGTCACGCTGAAGCTTTCTTT. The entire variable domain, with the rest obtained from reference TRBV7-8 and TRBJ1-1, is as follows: GAGVSQSPRYKVAKRGQDVALRCDPISGHVSLFWYQQALGQGPEFLTYFQNEAQLDKSGLPSDRFFAERPEGSVSTLKIQRTQQEDSAVYLCASSLERGHAEAFFGQGTRLTVV.

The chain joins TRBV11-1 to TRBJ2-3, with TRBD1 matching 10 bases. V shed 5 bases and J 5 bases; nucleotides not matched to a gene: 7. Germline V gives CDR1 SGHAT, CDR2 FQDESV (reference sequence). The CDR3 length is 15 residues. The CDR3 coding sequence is TGTGCCAGCAGCGCTCGACAGGGGGCGGGAGATACGCAGTATTTT. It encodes CASSARQGAGDTQYF.

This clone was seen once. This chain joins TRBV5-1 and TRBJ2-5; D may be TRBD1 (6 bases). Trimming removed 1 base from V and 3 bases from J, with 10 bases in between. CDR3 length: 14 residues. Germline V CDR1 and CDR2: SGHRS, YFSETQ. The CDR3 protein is CASSLSRDKETQYF. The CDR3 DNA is TGCGCCAGCAGCTTGAGTCGGGACAAAGAGACCCAGTACTTC.

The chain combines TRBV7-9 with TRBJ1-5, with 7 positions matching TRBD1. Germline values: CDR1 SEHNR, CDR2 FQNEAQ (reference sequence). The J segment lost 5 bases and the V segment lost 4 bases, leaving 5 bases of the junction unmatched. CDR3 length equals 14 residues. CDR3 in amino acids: CASSSKGADQPQHF. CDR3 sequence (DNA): TGTGCCAGCAGCTCCAAGGGGGCTGATCAGCCCCAGCATTTT. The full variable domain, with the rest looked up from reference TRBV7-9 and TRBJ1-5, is DTGVSQNPRHKITKRGQNVTFRCDPISEHNRLYWYRQTLGQGPEFLTYFQNEAQLEKSRLLSDRFSAERPKGSFSTLEIQRTEQGDSAMYLCASSSKGADQPQHFGDGTRLSIL.

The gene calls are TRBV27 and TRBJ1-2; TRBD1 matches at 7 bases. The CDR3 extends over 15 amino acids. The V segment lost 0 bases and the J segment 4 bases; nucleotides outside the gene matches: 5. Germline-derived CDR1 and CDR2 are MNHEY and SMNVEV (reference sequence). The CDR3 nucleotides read TGTGCCAGCAGTTTATCCAGGGGGGACATCTATGGCTACACCTTC. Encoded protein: CASSLSRGDIYGYTF.

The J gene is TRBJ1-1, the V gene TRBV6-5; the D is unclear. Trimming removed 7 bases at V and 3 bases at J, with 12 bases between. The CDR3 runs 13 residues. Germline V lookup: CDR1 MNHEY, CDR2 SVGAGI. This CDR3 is CASNPAGDTEAFF. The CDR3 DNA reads TGTGCCAGCAATCCGGCCGGGGACACTGAAGCTTTCTTT.

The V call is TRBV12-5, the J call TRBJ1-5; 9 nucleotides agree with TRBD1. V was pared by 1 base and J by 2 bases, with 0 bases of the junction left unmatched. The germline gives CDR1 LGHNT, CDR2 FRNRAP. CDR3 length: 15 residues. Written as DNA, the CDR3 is TGTGCTAGTGGTTTGGGGGACAGGGGCAATCAGCCCCAGCATTTT. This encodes CASGLGDRGNQPQHF.

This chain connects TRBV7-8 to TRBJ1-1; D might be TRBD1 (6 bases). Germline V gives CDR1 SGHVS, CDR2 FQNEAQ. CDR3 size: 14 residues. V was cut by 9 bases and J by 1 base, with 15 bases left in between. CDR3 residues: CASKPGHTNTEAFF. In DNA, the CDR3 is TGTGCCAGTAAGCCGGGACATACGAACACTGAAGCTTTCTTT.

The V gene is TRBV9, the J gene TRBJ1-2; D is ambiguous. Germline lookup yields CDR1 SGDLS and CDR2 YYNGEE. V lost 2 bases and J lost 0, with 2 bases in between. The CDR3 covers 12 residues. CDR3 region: CASSVANYGYTF. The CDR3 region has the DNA TGTGCCAGCAGCGTCGCTAACTATGGCTACACCTTC.

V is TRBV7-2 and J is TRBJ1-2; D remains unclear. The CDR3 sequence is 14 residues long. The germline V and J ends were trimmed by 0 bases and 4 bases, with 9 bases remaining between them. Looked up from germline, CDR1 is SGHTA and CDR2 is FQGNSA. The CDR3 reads CASSLAQGGYGYTF. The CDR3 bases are TGTGCCAGCAGCTTAGCCCAAGGAGGCTATGGCTACACCTTC.

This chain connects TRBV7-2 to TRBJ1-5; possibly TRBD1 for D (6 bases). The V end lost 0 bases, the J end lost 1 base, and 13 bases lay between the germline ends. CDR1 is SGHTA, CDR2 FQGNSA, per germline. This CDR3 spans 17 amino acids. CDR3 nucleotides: TGTGCCAGCAGCTTAGCTGGGGGGGCGCGCAGCAATCAGCCCCAGCATTTT. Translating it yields CASSLAGGARSNQPQHF.

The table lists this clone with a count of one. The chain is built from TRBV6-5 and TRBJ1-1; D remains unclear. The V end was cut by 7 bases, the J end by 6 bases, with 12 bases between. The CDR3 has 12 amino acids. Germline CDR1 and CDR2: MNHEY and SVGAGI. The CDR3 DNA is TGTGCCAGCATTAAGTCCGGAGCTGAAGCTTTCTTT. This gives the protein CASIKSGAEAFF.